The 25 T cell receptor beta chains given below trace back to one sample, sequenced in a study of blood T cells in healthy people across ages. Primed by a sample-barcoded 5' primer and a J-beta primer mix, a second PCR proceeded for 7 to 11 cycles. TCRdb itself ran the 5' RACE reads through MiXCR, one entry per CDR3 protein. This table holds about 510,000 distinct CDR3 sequences, roughly a quarter found once. Separately, the same data were catalogued under a study of T cells of mothers and their children.

Sequenced sample: blood. The receptors here all came from a boy younger than 10 in good health.

This clonotype was counted a few times. The rearrangement joins TRBV12-3 or TRBV12-4 to TRBJ2-7, with D hard to call. Trimming shortened V by 1 base and J by 5 bases, and 9 bases separated the two germline ends. This CDR3 spans 13 amino acids. CDR3 nucleotide sequence: TGTGCCAGCAGTTTAGAAGCTGGGCACGAGCAGTACTTC. It codes for CASSLEAGHEQYF.

This clonotype was seen only a few times. V usage is TRBV5-1 and J usage is TRBJ1-1; TRBD1 aligns across 7 bases. CDR1 and CDR2 (germline): SGHRS, YFSETQ. The CDR3 is 16 residues long. V lost 0 bases to trimming and J lost 1 base; unmatched junction nucleotides: 6. CDR3 DNA: TGCGCCAGCAGCTTGGCCCCAGGGGGTAAGAACACTGAAGCTTTCTTT. It is translated as CASSLAPGGKNTEAFF. The whole variable domain, remainder taken from reference TRBV5-1 and TRBJ1-1, is KAGVTQTPRYLIKTRGQQVTLSCSPISGHRSVSWYQQTPGQGLQFLFEYFSETQRNKGNFPGRFSGRQFSNSRSEMNVSTLELGDSALYLCASSLAPGGKNTEAFFGQGTRLTVV.

This clonotype came up a few times. The gene calls are TRBV7-8 and TRBJ2-5; D is undetermined. The germline CDR1 and CDR2 sequences are SGHVS and FQNEAQ. The CDR3 sequence is 13 residues long. Trimming took 1 base from V and 5 from J, leaving 8 bases between them. CDR3: CASSLEGWETQYF. CDR3 DNA: TGTGCCAGCAGCTTAGAGGGATGGGAGACCCAGTACTTC.

V is TRBV28 and J is TRBJ2-5; no clear D gene. The V end lost 7 bases, the J end lost 0 bases, and 6 bases lay between the germline ends. CDR3 length: 12 residues. Germline values: CDR1 MDHEN, CDR2 SYDVKM. The CDR3 loop reads CASNLYQETQYF. The DNA of the CDR3 is TGTGCCAGCAACCTCTACCAAGAGACCCAGTACTTC.

The chain carries TRBV19 and TRBJ1-1; no clear D gene. Germline V gene lookup returns CDR1 LNHDA and CDR2 SQIVND (reference sequence). V was cut by 2 bases and J by 1 base, with 8 bases left in between. The CDR3 sequence is 14 residues long. DNA of the CDR3: TGTGCCAGTAGTATACGTGAGCGGAACACTGAAGCTTTCTTT. This codes for CASSIRERNTEAFF.

This chain joins TRBV20-1 and TRBJ2-5; D might be TRBD1 or TRBD2, each matching 5 bases. The end of the DNA is better explained by TRBJ2-1, so the J call may be wrong. Germline CDR1 and CDR2: DFQATT and SNEGSKA (reference sequence). CDR3 length equals 12 residues. CDR3 DNA sequence: TGCAGTGCTTCGGCCCGAGGGGATGAGCAGTTCTTC. It codes for CSASARGDEQFF.

The chain uses TRBV19 and TRBJ1-5; D not resolved. The ends were cut back, 3 bases at V and 0 bases at J, with 12 bases in the middle. Germline V gives CDR1 LNHDA, CDR2 SQIVND (reference sequence). This CDR3 is 16 amino acids long. CDR3 sequence: CASSITWGYSNQPQHF. In DNA form, the CDR3 reads TGTGCCAGTAGTATTACTTGGGGATATAGCAATCAGCCCCAGCATTTT.

The chain combines TRBV4-2 with TRBJ2-5; 12 bases match TRBD2. J lost 4 bases, V lost 0 bases, and 9 bases had no gene match. This CDR3 spans 18 amino acids. CDR1 is LGHNA and CDR2 is YNFKEQ in the germline V gene. The CDR3 spells CASSQETSGGTPRETQYF. The CDR3 DNA reads TGTGCCAGCAGCCAAGAAACTAGCGGGGGGACTCCTCGAGAGACCCAGTACTTC.

This clonotype was found many times. The chain uses TRBV7-9 and TRBJ2-3; D is ambiguous. This CDR3 region has 14 residues. The germline V gene has CDR1 SEHNR and CDR2 FQNEAQ (reference sequence). Trimming removed 4 bases from V and 1 base from J, with 9 bases in between. The CDR3 nucleotides read TGTGCCAGCAGCTGGGCGGCGGGCACAGATACGCAGTATTTT. This translates into CASSWAAGTDTQYF.

The chain combines TRBV6-5 with TRBJ1-3; no clear D gene. Trimming took 5 bases from V and 2 from J, leaving 4 bases between them. Germline CDR1 is MNHEY and CDR2 is SVGAGI. The CDR3 has 12 residues. The CDR3 DNA follows: TGTGCCAGCAGTAGTACTGGAAACACCATATATTTT. Residues: CASSSTGNTIYF.

A few counts support this clonotype. The CDR3 loop reads CASTPGRNYGYTF. The DNA for the CDR3 is TGTGCCAGCACCCCAGGGAGGAACTATGGCTACACCTTC. The J gene is TRBJ1-2, the V gene TRBV6-6; D might be TRBD1 (5 bases). The CDR3 loop spans 13 amino acids. From germline, CDR1 is MNHNY and CDR2 SVGAGI (reference sequence). V was cut by 7 bases and J by 2 bases, with 11 bases left in between.

The genes are TRBV19 and TRBJ2-7; D is unresolved. Germline loops: CDR1 LNHDA, CDR2 SQIVND (reference sequence). CDR3 length equals 14 residues. Trimming left V 4 bases short and J 3 bases short, with 13 bases between. This chain's CDR3 is CASSSRSDYYEQYF. The DNA for the CDR3 is TGTGCCAGTAGTAGTCGGAGCGATTACTACGAGCAGTACTTC.

This clonotype has more than one count but fewer than ten. The V and J genes are TRBV6-5 and TRBJ1-1; 10 bases align to TRBD1. Germline V CDR1 and CDR2: MNHEY, SVGAGI. The V segment lost 4 bases and the J segment 6 bases; nucleotides outside the gene matches: 8. CDR3 length: 15 residues. This CDR3 is CASSLSRTGGAEAFF. DNA for the CDR3: TGTGCCAGCAGTTTATCCCGGACAGGGGGAGCTGAAGCTTTCTTT.

In the case of this clonotype: The junction shows a germline mismatch at one end, possibly a read error. The chain links TRBV29-1 to TRBJ2-1, with TRBD1 as a possible D gene (6 bases). The J call may be wrong; the DNA end is better matched by TRBJ2-7. The CDR3 runs 12 residues. From germline, CDR1 is SQVTM and CDR2 ANQGSEA. The CDR3 loop is CSVAPGVYGQYF. The DNA of the CDR3 is TGCAGCGTTGCCCCAGGGGTCTACGGGCAGTACTTC.

The table lists this clonotype with many counts. This chain links TRBV29-1 with TRBJ2-1; 7 nucleotides agree with TRBD1. CDR3 length equals 13 residues. Per the germline V gene, CDR1 is SQVTM and CDR2 is ANQGSEA. With V trimmed by 8 bases and J by 5 bases, 9 bases remained unmatched. The CDR3 protein is CSSGRDRDNEQFF. The CDR3 DNA follows: TGCAGCTCCGGCCGGGACAGAGACAATGAGCAGTTCTTC.

This clonotype appeared a few times. V usage is TRBV12-3 or TRBV12-4 and J usage is TRBJ1-2, with 7 bases lining up with TRBD1. CDR3 length: 12 amino acids. The V and J ends lost 5 bases and 7 bases, in that order; junction bases with no gene match: 4. This chain's CDR3 is CASSPDRFGYTF. The CDR3 DNA follows: TGTGCCAGCAGTCCGGACAGGTTTGGCTACACCTTC.

This clonotype was counted a few times. In DNA, the CDR3 is TGTGCCGCCCTGAGCGGGGGCGATAACGAAGAGCAGTACTTC. Translating gives CAALSGGDNEEQYF. The chain links TRBV10-3 to TRBJ2-1; TRBD2 matches 8 bases. The DNA end is more similar to TRBJ2-7, so the J call may be wrong. CDR1 is ENHRY, CDR2 SYGVKD, per germline. The CDR3 is 14 amino acids.

This clonotype turned up a few times. The CDR3 bases are TGTGCCAGCACGCCGCTGACAGGGGTGCGAGATACGCAGTATTTT. It is translated as CASTPLTGVRDTQYF. The V and J genes are TRBV6-6 and TRBJ2-3, with 8 positions matching TRBD1. CDR1 and CDR2 (germline): MNHNY, SVGAGI (reference sequence). Trimming removed 7 bases from V and 5 bases from J; junction bases left unmatched: 11. The CDR3 has 15 residues.

This clonotype was counted between two and nine times. This sequence joins TRBV11-2 and TRBJ1-3; weak D call: TRBD1 (5 bases). CDR1 and CDR2 (germline): SGHAT, FQNNGV. V was pared by 5 bases and J by 4 bases, with 15 bases between. The CDR3 extends over 15 amino acids. CDR3 in amino acids: CASSTLRETGNTIYF. CDR3 bases: TGTGCCAGCAGCACCCTCAGGGAAACCGGAAACACCATATATTTT.

This clonotype was counted a few times. This rearrangement joins TRBV12-3 or TRBV12-4 to TRBJ2-5, with TRBD1 matching 8 bases. Unmatched junction bases numbered 6, after V lost 5 bases and J lost 1 base. CDR3 length equals 15 residues. The CDR3 region is CASSLTGTGQETQYF. CDR3 DNA: TGTGCCAGCAGTCTAACCGGGACAGGCCAAGAGACCCAGTACTTC.

This clonotype was counted only a few times. J is TRBJ2-4 and V is TRBV4-1; 9 positions match TRBD2. The CDR3 runs to 15 residues. The ends lost 5 bases at V and 4 bases at J; junction bases unmatched: 6. Germline V gene sequence: CDR1 MGHRA, CDR2 YSYEKL. The CDR3 loop is CASSYPLAGKNIQYF. CDR3 in DNA: TGCGCCAGCAGCTATCCCCTAGCGGGGAAAAACATTCAGTACTTC.

The rearrangement joins TRBV2 to TRBJ1-6; TRBD1 might be the D (6 bases). The CDR3 runs 13 residues. Germline loops: CDR1 SNHLY, CDR2 FYNNEI. Trimming stripped 6 bases from V and 10 bases from J, with 13 bases between. The CDR3 protein is CASRQNRESPLHF. The DNA for the CDR3 is TGTGCCAGCAGACAGAACAGGGAATCACCCCTCCACTTT.

This clonotype appeared a few times. The J gene is TRBJ1-2, the V gene TRBV27; weak D call: TRBD1 (6 bases). The CDR3 sequence is 15 residues long. Trimming took 3 bases from V and 4 from J, leaving 15 bases between them. Germline loops: CDR1 MNHEY, CDR2 SMNVEV (reference sequence). The CDR3 region is CASSFFRGASYGYTF. The CDR3 nucleotides are TGTGCCAGCAGTTTCTTCCGGGGGGCGAGCTATGGCTACACCTTC.

V gene TRBV29-1 combines with J gene TRBJ2-1, with D tentatively TRBD2 (7 bases). CDR1 SQVTM and CDR2 ANQGSEA come from the germline V gene. The CDR3 is 12 amino acids. The CDR3 spells CSGGREIREQFF. DNA of the CDR3: TGCAGTGGGGGGCGGGAGATACGTGAGCAGTTCTTC.

The rearrangement links TRBV21-1 to TRBJ2-2; no check of the table's D call, TRBD1, against the DNA was made. TRBV21-1 is designated a pseudogene. There are 19 residues in the CDR3. CDR3 nucleotides: TGTGCCAGCAGCAAATCTTTACCGGGACAGGGGTTGAACACCGGGGAGCTGTTTTTT. It translates to CASSKSLPGQGLNTGELFF.